The entry below describes one TCR beta chain. The V gene's germline CDR1 is ENHRY and CDR2 SYGVKD. Trimming took 2 bases from V and 0 from J, leaving 8 bases between them. This CDR3 is built from 15 residues. These data originate in a study of blood T cell repertoires in COVID-19. Study overall: Acute-phase and convalescent COVID-19 samples originated in the United States, Italy and Spain. T cells, B-cell-depleted T cells, or PBMCs provided the cDNA or gDNA that served as material.

Methods used by the authors: Counts of nucleated cells, estimated from reference gene primer amplification, were obtained. Data came from immunoSEQ multiplex PCR; TCRdb stores just in-frame clones and leaves some out. V, J and clone size are those of that table, while D and trimming were read from the DNA. The data show 130,000 or so clones, more than 70% seen once. Sequenced material: peripheral blood. The chain uses TRBV10-3 and TRBJ1-5; D remains unclear. This TCR was recovered from a man in his sixties with acute or convalescent COVID-19. The CDR3 loop is CAISETEYSNQPQHF. The CDR3, as DNA: TGTGCCATCAGTGAGACAGAATATAGCAATCAGCCCCAGCATTTT.